This TCR beta chain came from a study of Ad26.COV2.S vaccination and SARS-CoV-2 variants. Study-level findings and limits: Recipients of either vaccine or placebo displayed similar breadth of non-spike TCRs.

This clone is a singleton in its sample. The antigen is unknown. The repertoire was sequenced with immunoSEQ multiplex PCR; TCRdb's copy has only in-frame clones and lacks some. The sample holds around 170,000 clones, approximately 90% seen once. The sequence came from a human donor who had recovered from COVID-19. The sample consisted of peripheral blood, taken after recovery from COVID-19.

The CDR3 here is CASSVDTTGELFF. Here the CDR3 DNA reads TGTGCCAGCAGCGTAGATACTACCGGGGAGCTGTTTTTT. The gene calls are TRBV9 and TRBJ2-2; no clear D gene. V dropped 0 bases and J dropped 5 bases, with 5 bases sitting between them. CDR3 length: 13 residues. The V gene's germline CDR1 is SGDLS and CDR2 YYNGEE.